This TCR beta chain was profiled in a study of T cell changes during pregnancy in multiple sclerosis. This CDR3 has 17 residues. Per the germline V gene, CDR1 is SGHTA and CDR2 is FQGNSA. The ends lost 0 bases at V and 8 bases at J; junction bases unmatched: 13. Profiled with immunoSEQ multiplex PCR; TCRdb holds only in-frame clones, not every one. The sample has 70,000 to 100,000 clones; 90% to 95% are singletons. The origin of this receptor is a female donor with multiple sclerosis, enrolled in a pregnancy study. The sample in question was peripheral blood, obtained in the third trimester of pregnancy. This chain uses TRBV7-2 with TRBJ1-2; TRBD1 agrees at 9 bases. The CDR3 bases are TGTGCCAGCAGCTTAGCAGAACTACAGGGGGCCGGGCGCGGCTACACCTTC. Translation: CASSLAELQGAGRGYTF.